This TCR beta chain originates from a study of T cell repertoires in cytomegalovirus infection (dated by TCRdb to about 2019). With respect to the entire study: Alongside well-studied HLA-B-restricted epitopes, the peptide stimulations were aimed at recently identified HLA-C-restricted CMV epitopes, whose presentation resists viral immunomodulation. Because public TCR beta signatures pointed to carriage of CMV infection together with the matching HLA type, the HLA type of each donor mattered for the analysis. The research as a whole found: Carriers of CMV infection plus the relevant HLA type were discriminated by the cumulative frequency of public TCR beta family members in the study cohort and in an independent roughly 370-donor cohort. The ex vivo response was dominated by HLA-C-restricted CMV-specific TCR beta clonotypes, and the single most frequent clonotype in two of eight donors was supplied by these HLA-C-restricted clonotypes.

Looking up the germline V gene (reference sequence) yields CDR1 SEHNR and CDR2 FQNEAQ. V and J are truncated by 7 bases and 5 bases respectively, leaving an intervening sequence of 17 bases. From the cysteine through the phenylalanine, the CDR3 covers 14 amino acids. Only the CDR3 portion is preserved as DNA: 42 bases, with reading frame beginning at the first base. Reads for this sample came from an Illumina HiSeq 1500. The public reads were reanalyzed by TCRdb: fastp trimming at Q25, MiXCR alignment, in-frame beta chains only. Rows are combined by CDR3 protein, so each entry shows the most common genes and DNA. This sample is represented by 640,000 or so distinct CDR3 sequences; 33% of them were singletons. The ten top clones hold 15% to 20% of the sample. According to the study, the label for this sample's treatment or condition signals: in vitro stimulation with specific CMV peptide epitopes to enrich CMV-specific T cells.

Worth noting for this clonotype: No cognate antigen has been identified for it. No base quality information exists; no much larger clone differs at one position.

Source: cultured PBMCs, taken from culture after CMV antigen stimulation. The V and J genes are TRBV7-9 and TRBJ2-5; the D gene is perhaps TRBD1, on 7 matching bases. The TCR was taken from a human donor in good health (CMV status not recorded). Some clones in this sample may be carry-over from other donors' samples. The CDR3 here reads CASTQGGGRETQYF. DNA sequence: TGTGCCAGCACCCAAGGAGGGGGCAGGGAGACCCAGTACTTC.